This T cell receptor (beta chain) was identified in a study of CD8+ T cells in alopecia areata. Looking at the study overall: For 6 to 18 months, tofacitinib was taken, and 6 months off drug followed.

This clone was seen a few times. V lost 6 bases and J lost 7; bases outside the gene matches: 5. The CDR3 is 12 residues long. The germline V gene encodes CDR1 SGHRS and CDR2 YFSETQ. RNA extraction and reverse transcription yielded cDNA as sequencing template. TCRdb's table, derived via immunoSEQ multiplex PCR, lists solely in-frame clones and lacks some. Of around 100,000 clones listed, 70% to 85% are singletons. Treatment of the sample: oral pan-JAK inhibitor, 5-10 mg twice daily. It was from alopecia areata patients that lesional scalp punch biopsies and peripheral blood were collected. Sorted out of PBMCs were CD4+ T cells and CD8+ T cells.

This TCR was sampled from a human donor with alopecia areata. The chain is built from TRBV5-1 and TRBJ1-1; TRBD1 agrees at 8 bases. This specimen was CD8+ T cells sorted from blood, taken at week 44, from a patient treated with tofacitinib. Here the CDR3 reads CASKTGENEAFF. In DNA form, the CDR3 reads TGCGCCAGCAAGACAGGGGAGAATGAAGCTTTCTTT.